This TCR beta chain emerged from a study of cytomegalovirus exposure and HLA in healthy donors. General study results and limits: The listing of 160 or so TCR beta chains classed them as cytomegalovirus-associated. Most TCR sequences were uncommon, yet certain public TCRs appeared in many donors.

The CDR3 length is 14 residues. From germline, CDR1 is SNHLY and CDR2 FYNNEI. Trimming removed 3 bases at V and 7 bases at J, with 13 bases between. Using immunoSEQ multiplex PCR, the repertoire was profiled, and TCRdb retains in-frame clones only, with some absent. The sample consists of around 150,000 clones, roughly 79% of them appearing once. This clone was detected a few times. Its matching antigen is unknown. The specimen sequenced was PBMCs. The TCR originated in a man under 40 in good health and CMV-seropositive. The chain has TRBV2 and TRBJ2-4, with D possibly being TRBD2 (5 bases). The DNA for the CDR3 is TGTGCCAGCAGTGAGAGGCTAGCCGAGAACATTCAGTACTTC. Amino acids: CASSERLAENIQYF.